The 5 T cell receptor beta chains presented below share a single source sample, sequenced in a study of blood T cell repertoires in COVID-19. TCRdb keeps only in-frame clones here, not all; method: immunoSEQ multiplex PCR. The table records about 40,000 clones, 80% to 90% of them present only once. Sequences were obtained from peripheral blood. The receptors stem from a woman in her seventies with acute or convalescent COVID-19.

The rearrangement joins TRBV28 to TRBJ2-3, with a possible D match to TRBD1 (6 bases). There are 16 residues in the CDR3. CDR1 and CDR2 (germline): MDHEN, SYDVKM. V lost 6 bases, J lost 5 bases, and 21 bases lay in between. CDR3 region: CASSLSYRVEGDTQYF. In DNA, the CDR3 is TGTGCCAGCAGCCTCTCGTACAGGGTTGAAGGAGATACGCAGTATTTT.

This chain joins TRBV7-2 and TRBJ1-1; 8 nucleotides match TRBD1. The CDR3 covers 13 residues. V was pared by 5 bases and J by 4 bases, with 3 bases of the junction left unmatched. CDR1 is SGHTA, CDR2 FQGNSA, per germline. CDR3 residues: CASSPGQGTEAFF. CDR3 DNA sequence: TGTGCCAGCAGCCCCGGACAGGGCACTGAAGCTTTCTTT.

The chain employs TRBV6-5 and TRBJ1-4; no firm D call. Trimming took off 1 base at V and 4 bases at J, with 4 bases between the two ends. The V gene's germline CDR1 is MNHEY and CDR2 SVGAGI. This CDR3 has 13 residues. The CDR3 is CASSYFRNEKLFF. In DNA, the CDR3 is TGTGCCAGCAGTTACTTCCGTAATGAAAAACTGTTTTTT.

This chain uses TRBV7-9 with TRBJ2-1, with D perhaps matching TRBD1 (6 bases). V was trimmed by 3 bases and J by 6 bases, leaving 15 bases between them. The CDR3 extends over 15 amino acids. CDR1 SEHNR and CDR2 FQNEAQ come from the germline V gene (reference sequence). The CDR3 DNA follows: TGTGCCAGCAGCTTGGGGCAGGGGTTCTTCAATGAGCAGTTCTTC. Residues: CASSLGQGFFNEQFF.

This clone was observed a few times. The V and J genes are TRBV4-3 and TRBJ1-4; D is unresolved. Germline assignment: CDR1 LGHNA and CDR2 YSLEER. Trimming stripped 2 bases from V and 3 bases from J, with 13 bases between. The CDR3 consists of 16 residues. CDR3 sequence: CASSQSYSGSNEKLFF. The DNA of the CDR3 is TGCGCCAGCAGCCAATCCTACAGCGGTTCTAATGAAAAACTGTTTTTT.